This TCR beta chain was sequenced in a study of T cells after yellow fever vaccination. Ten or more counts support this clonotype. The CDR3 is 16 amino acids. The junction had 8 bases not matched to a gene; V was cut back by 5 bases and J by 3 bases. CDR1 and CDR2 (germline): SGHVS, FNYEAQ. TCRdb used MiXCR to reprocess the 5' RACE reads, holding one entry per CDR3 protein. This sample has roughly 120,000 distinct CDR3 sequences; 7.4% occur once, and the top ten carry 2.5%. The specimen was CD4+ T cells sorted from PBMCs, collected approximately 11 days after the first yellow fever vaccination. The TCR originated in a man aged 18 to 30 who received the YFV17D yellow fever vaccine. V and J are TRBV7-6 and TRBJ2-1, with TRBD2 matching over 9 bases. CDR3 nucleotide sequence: TGTGCCAGCAGCCTAGAGCGGGGGGAATTCTACAATGAGCAGTTCTTC. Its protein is CASSLERGEFYNEQFF.